Each of the 30 T cell receptor beta chains below was sequenced from the same sample in a study of T cell repertoires in ileal Crohn's disease. Produced via immunoSEQ multiplex PCR; TCRdb's table is partial and in-frame only. The sample records 4,500 to 7,000 clones, 70% to 80% being singletons. Time point indicated: inflamed ileum from the surgical specimen. The sequencing input was ileal tissue. The receptors shown here come from an adult with Crohn's disease.

This sequence joins TRBV5-1 and TRBJ1-5, with 7 bases fitting TRBD1. Germline trimming cut 4 bases from V and 7 bases from J; bases unmatched to any gene: 5. Looked up from germline, CDR1 is SGHRS and CDR2 is YFSETQ. This CDR3 region has 13 residues. CDR3 coding DNA: TGCGCCAGCAGCGAGCAGGGGGTCCAGCCCCAGCATTTT. Residues: CASSEQGVQPQHF.

The rearrangement uses TRBV12-5 and TRBJ2-3; 12 bases are a match to TRBD2. The CDR3 is made up of 18 amino acids. Germline-derived CDR1 and CDR2 are LGHNT and FRNRAP. With 0 bases clipped from V and 2 bases from J, the junction kept 6 bases outside the gene matches. The CDR3 is CASGLVPASGGATDTQYF. CDR3 nucleotide sequence: TGTGCTAGTGGTTTGGTACCCGCTAGCGGGGGGGCCACAGATACGCAGTATTTT.

This clone was seen once. This chain uses TRBV7-6 with TRBJ2-5, with 7 bases lining up with TRBD1. There are 13 residues in the CDR3. Trimming removed 5 bases from V and 10 bases from J; junction bases left unmatched: 10. Germline V gene lookup returns CDR1 SGHVS and CDR2 FNYEAQ. CDR3 sequence: CASSVVVTGVQYF. The CDR3 DNA sequence: TGTGCCAGCAGCGTAGTAGTTACAGGGGTCCAGTACTTC.

V and J are TRBV4-1 and TRBJ1-2; D possibly corresponds to TRBD1 (5 bases). CDR3 length equals 16 residues. V was trimmed by 2 bases and J by 1 base, leaving 14 bases between them. The germline V gene encodes CDR1 MGHRA and CDR2 YSYEKL. CDR3 coding DNA: TGCGCCAGCAGCCAACGGTCAGGGTCCATTAACTATGGCTACACCTTC. This encodes CASSQRSGSINYGYTF.

This rearrangement joins TRBV5-1 to TRBJ2-7; TRBD2 agrees at 7 bases. Per germline, CDR1 SGHRS and CDR2 YFSETQ. The V segment lost 1 base and the J segment 4 bases; nucleotides outside the gene matches: 11. CDR3 length: 16 amino acids. CDR3 residues: CASSLSWGGDYYEQYF. CDR3 coding DNA: TGCGCCAGCAGCTTGAGCTGGGGGGGTGACTATTACGAGCAGTACTTC.

This chain uses TRBV5-6 with TRBJ1-3; TRBD1 aligns across 9 bases. The CDR3 has 15 amino acids. Germline V CDR1 and CDR2: SGHDT, YYEEEE. Trimming removed 0 bases from V and 10 bases from J; junction bases left unmatched: 8. The CDR3 nucleotides read TGTGCCAGCAGCTTGGTAGGGGACAGGGCAAGGACCATATATTTT. Its translation: CASSLVGDRARTIYF.

The chain links TRBV7-8 to TRBJ1-5; a weak D match, TRBD1 (6 bases). The CDR3 is 15 residues long. The V gene lost 1 base and the J gene lost 4 bases, with 11 bases spanning the gap. Per the germline V gene, CDR1 is SGHVS and CDR2 is FQNEAQ. The CDR3: CASSLVVRGNQPQHF. The CDR3 bases are TGTGCCAGCAGCTTAGTTGTCAGGGGAAATCAGCCCCAGCATTTT.

This clone appeared once. This CDR3 is also generated by other DNA sequences in the sample. The V call is TRBV5-1, the J call TRBJ2-5; 9 bases line up with TRBD2. The V gene end was trimmed by 2 bases and the J gene end by 5 bases; junction bases not matched to a gene: 7. Germline V CDR1 and CDR2: SGHRS, YFSETQ. The CDR3 runs 15 residues. The CDR3 protein is CASSFGRGGPETQYF. CDR3 nucleotides: TGCGCCAGCAGCTTCGGGCGGGGGGGTCCGGAGACCCAGTACTTC.

J is TRBJ2-7 and V is TRBV5-1; 7 bases are a match to TRBD1. Germline CDR1 is SGHRS and CDR2 is YFSETQ. J gave up 3 bases and V 5 bases, and 2 bases lay outside the gene matches. This CDR3 contains 12 residues. CDR3 DNA sequence: TGCGCCAGCAGTAGGGACAGCTACGAGCAGTACTTC. This codes for CASSRDSYEQYF.

The genes are TRBV7-3 and TRBJ2-3; D not certain. This CDR3 is 16 amino acids long. The V gene lost 7 bases and the J gene lost 5 bases, with 22 bases spanning the gap. CDR1 is SGHTA, CDR2 FQGTGA, per germline. The DNA of the CDR3 is TGTGCCAGCACCGACGCCGTGAGTACCCGGGTAGATACGCAGTATTTT. It translates to CASTDAVSTRVDTQYF.

The J gene is TRBJ2-2, the V gene TRBV5-6; TRBD1 matches at 9 bases. Looked up from germline, CDR1 is SGHDT and CDR2 is YYEEEE. Unmatched junction bases numbered 7, after V lost 1 base and J lost 6 bases. The CDR3 is made up of 16 amino acids. The CDR3 spells CASSLSAGTGSGELFF. The CDR3 DNA reads as TGTGCCAGCAGCTTGTCCGCCGGGACAGGGTCCGGGGAGCTGTTTTTT.

The chain has TRBV14 and TRBJ2-3; TRBD2 matches at 8 bases. J gave up 2 bases and V 5 bases, and 3 bases lay outside the gene matches. Germline V gene sequence: CDR1 SGHDN, CDR2 FVKESK. This CDR3 has 14 residues. CDR3 nucleotides: TGTGCCAGCAGCGTCGGGGGGGCCACAGATACGCAGTATTTT. Translating it yields CASSVGGATDTQYF.

This sequence joins TRBV19 and TRBJ1-2, with D possibly matching TRBD1 (5 bases). Looked up from germline, CDR1 is LNHDA and CDR2 is SQIVND (reference sequence). V lost 7 bases, J lost 5 bases, and 17 bases lay in between. The CDR3 has 14 amino acids. The CDR3 nucleotides read TGTGCCAGTATGCCCGGTCCGGGGGGATATGGCTACACCTTC. Translating it yields CASMPGPGGYGYTF. Together with reference TRBV19 and TRBJ1-2, the CDR3 gives the full variable domain: DGGITQSPKYLFRKEGQNVTLSCEQNLNHDAMYWYRQDPGQGLRLIYYSQIVNDFQKGDIAEGYSVSREKKESFPLTVTSAQKNPTAFYLCASMPGPGGYGYTFGSGTRLTVV.

The chain carries TRBV2 and TRBJ1-5; no clear D. Trimming stripped 4 bases from V and 2 bases from J, with 15 bases between. Germline CDR1 and CDR2: SNHLY and FYNNEI. CDR3 length equals 16 residues. The CDR3 sequence: CASSGSGSMGNQPQHF. CDR3 DNA sequence: TGTGCCAGCAGTGGAAGTGGCAGTATGGGCAATCAGCCCCAGCATTTT.

The genes are TRBV2 and TRBJ1-1; 10 nucleotides match TRBD1. Germline assignment: CDR1 SNHLY and CDR2 FYNNEI. The CDR3 is made up of 14 amino acids. The V segment lost 8 bases and the J segment 4 bases; nucleotides outside the gene matches: 7. CDR3 sequence reads: CASGGRQGATEAFF. The CDR3 region has the DNA TGTGCCAGCGGGGGTAGACAGGGGGCCACTGAAGCTTTCTTT.

This clone was seen a single time. This sequence joins TRBV5-5 and TRBJ1-2, with TRBD1 as a possible D gene (6 bases). The CDR3 spans 14 residues. Trimming removed 1 base from V and 4 bases from J, with 11 bases in between. Looked up from germline, CDR1 is SGHKS and CDR2 is YYEKEE (reference sequence). The CDR3 is CASSLQGYGYGYTF. CDR3 DNA sequence: TGTGCCAGCAGCTTGCAGGGGTACGGCTATGGCTACACCTTC.

V is TRBV7-9 and J is TRBJ2-7; 7 bases align to TRBD1. Looked up from germline, CDR1 is SEHNR and CDR2 is FQNEAQ (reference sequence). V dropped 3 bases and J dropped 3; count of bases not matched to a gene: 5. The CDR3 totals 14 residues. The CDR3 sequence is CASSFGTVVYEQYF. The CDR3, as DNA: TGTGCCAGCAGCTTCGGGACAGTGGTCTACGAGCAGTACTTC.

This rearrangement joins TRBV6-5 to TRBJ1-1; no reliable D call. The V gene lost 2 bases and the J gene lost 1 base, with 8 bases spanning the gap. The CDR3 runs to 14 residues. The germline V gene has CDR1 MNHEY and CDR2 SVGAGI. Written as DNA, the CDR3 is TGTGCCAGCAGTTACCAACGACAGAACACTGAAGCTTTCTTT. Translating it yields CASSYQRQNTEAFF.

This chain joins TRBV6-1 and TRBJ2-1; D might be TRBD1 or TRBD2, each matching 6 bases. Germline CDR1 and CDR2: MNHNS and SASEGT. The germline V and J ends were trimmed by 8 bases and 4 bases, with 9 bases remaining between them. This CDR3 region has 12 residues. The CDR3 DNA reads as TGTGCCAGCGGGGGGCATTACAATGAGCAGTTCTTC. Amino acids: CASGGHYNEQFF.

This rearrangement joins TRBV19 to TRBJ1-1, with 8 bases aligning to TRBD1. V was clipped by 5 bases and J by 2 bases; unmatched bases: 7. Looked up from germline, CDR1 is LNHDA and CDR2 is SQIVND (reference sequence). The CDR3 length is 15 residues. In DNA, the CDR3 is TGTGCCAGTAGTTCACAGGGGGGATTTAACACTGAAGCTTTCTTT. Protein: CASSSQGGFNTEAFF.

The chain employs TRBV7-9 and TRBJ2-1, with TRBD1 identical over 8 bases. The junction had 8 bases not matched to a gene; V was cut back by 4 bases and J by 9 bases. CDR1 is SEHNR and CDR2 is FQNEAQ in the germline V gene (reference sequence). The CDR3 contains 14 residues. This CDR3 reads CASSSPGQATEQFF. The CDR3 coding sequence is TGTGCCAGCAGCTCGCCGGGACAGGCTACTGAGCAGTTCTTC.

This clone occurred once. The chain carries TRBV5-1 and TRBJ2-2; 10 bases fit TRBD2. Per germline, CDR1 SGHRS and CDR2 YFSETQ. The CDR3 spans 17 residues. With V trimmed by 0 bases and J by 1 base, 3 bases remained unmatched. CDR3 in amino acids: CASSLVRLAGNTGELFF. CDR3 bases: TGCGCCAGCAGCTTGGTCCGACTAGCGGGGAACACCGGGGAGCTGTTTTTT.

V gene TRBV6-1 combines with J gene TRBJ2-7, with D possibly being TRBD1 or TRBD2 (5 bases each). V was clipped by 6 bases and J by 2 bases, with 11 bases between them. The CDR3 sequence is 13 residues long. Germline V gives CDR1 MNHNS, CDR2 SASEGT. CDR3 protein: CASSRRGPYEQYF. In DNA, the CDR3 is TGTGCCAGCAGCCGACGGGGACCCTACGAGCAGTACTTC.

V usage is TRBV7-3 and J usage is TRBJ1-5; D unresolved. The CDR3 runs to 14 residues. Trimming pared 6 bases from V and 0 bases from J, leaving 9 bases between. Germline CDR1 SGHTA, CDR2 FQGTGA. The chain's CDR3 is CASRYNYSNQPQHF. As DNA, the CDR3 is TGTGCCAGCAGATATAACTATAGCAATCAGCCCCAGCATTTT.

This clone was detected once. The J gene is TRBJ2-5, the V gene TRBV27, with 9 bases that match TRBD2. The trim removed 1 base at V and 3 bases at J, leaving 12 bases unmatched. The germline V gene has CDR1 MNHEY and CDR2 SMNVEV (reference sequence). This CDR3 spans 18 amino acids. CDR3 protein: CASSLFPPPTSGKETQYF. CDR3 coding DNA: TGTGCCAGCAGTTTATTCCCCCCCCCGACTAGCGGAAAAGAGACCCAGTACTTC.

The chain recombines TRBV7-8 with TRBJ2-3; D is tentatively TRBD1 or TRBD2 (5 bases each). CDR1 and CDR2 (germline): SGHVS, FQNEAQ. The CDR3 consists of 14 residues. The V end was cut by 5 bases, the J end by 2 bases, with 11 bases between. The CDR3, as DNA: TGTGCCAGCAGCCTCCGGGACGTCACAGATACGCAGTATTTT. Protein: CASSLRDVTDTQYF.

This clone has just one count. V is TRBV7-9 and J is TRBJ2-2; tentative D call: TRBD2 (6 bases). The V and J ends lost 2 bases and 4 bases respectively, with 17 bases between them. The germline V gene encodes CDR1 SEHNR and CDR2 FQNEAQ (reference sequence). This CDR3 has 17 residues. CDR3 DNA sequence: TGTGCCAGCAGCTTATGGAGGGGCCAGGTGCCCACCGGGGAGCTGTTTTTT. Protein: CASSLWRGQVPTGELFF.

The chain combines TRBV7-3 with TRBJ1-6, with a tentative D call TRBD1 (5 bases). This CDR3 spans 13 amino acids. Trimming left V 4 bases short and J 9 bases short, with 10 bases between. The germline V gene has CDR1 SGHTA and CDR2 FQGTGA. CDR3 protein: CASSSRRGSPLHF. Written as DNA, the CDR3 is TGTGCCAGCAGCTCAAGGAGGGGTTCACCCCTCCACTTT.

With regard to this clone: At one end the junction does not follow the germline gene, possibly because of a read error. The rearrangement links TRBV4-1 to TRBJ1-2, with D perhaps matching TRBD1 (6 bases). Germline values: CDR1 MGHRA, CDR2 YSYEKL. The CDR3 has 13 amino acids. CDR3: CVSSQAGDRRYTF. The CDR3 coding sequence is TGCGTCAGCAGCCAGGCAGGGGATCGACGCTACACCTTC.

V usage is TRBV7-2 and J usage is TRBJ1-2; D ambiguous. V lost 1 base and J 5 bases, leaving 14 bases between the germline ends. Germline values: CDR1 SGHTA, CDR2 FQGNSA. This CDR3 region has 15 residues. This chain's CDR3 is CASSLGEGNLYGYTF. The CDR3 nucleotides read TGTGCCAGCAGCTTAGGAGAGGGAAACCTTTATGGCTACACCTTC. The full variable domain, with the rest looked up from reference TRBV7-2 and TRBJ1-2, is GAGVSQSPSNKVTEKGKDVELRCDPISGHTALYWYRQSLGQGLEFLIYFQGNSAPDKSGLPSDRFSAERTGGSVSTLTIQRTQQEDSAVYLCASSLGEGNLYGYTFGSGTRLTVV.